These 28 T cell receptor beta chains were sequenced from one sample in a study of cytomegalovirus exposure and HLA in healthy donors. The primer mix had 60 Vbeta and 13 Jbeta primers. Sequenced by immunoSEQ multiplex PCR; TCRdb stores in-frame clones only, minus some. The table counts 200,000 to 250,000 clones; roughly 0.98% lies in the top ten. The sample consisted of PBMCs. These TCRs come from a woman aged 25-40 years in good health and CMV-seropositive.

V usage is TRBV30 and J usage is TRBJ2-1; D not resolved. Trimming stripped 2 bases from V and 7 bases from J, with 15 bases between. CDR1 is GTSNPN, CDR2 SVGIG, per germline (reference sequence). The CDR3 is 14 residues long. CDR3 protein: CAWSPNSRYNEQFF. DNA of the CDR3: TGTGCCTGGAGTCCAAATTCCAGGTATAATGAGCAGTTCTTC. The full variable domain, rest sourced from reference TRBV30 and TRBJ2-1, is SQTIHQWPATLVQPVGSPLSLECTVEGTSNPNLYWYRQAAGRGLQLLFYSVGIGQISSEVPQNLSASRPQDRQFILSSKKLLLSDSGFYLCAWSPNSRYNEQFFGPGTRLTVL.

The rearrangement links TRBV2 to TRBJ1-6; no clear D gene. There are 18 residues in the CDR3. Trimming took 6 bases from V and 0 from J, leaving 18 bases between them. The germline V gene has CDR1 SNHLY and CDR2 FYNNEI. The CDR3 DNA follows: TGTGCCAGCAGCGTATCCCAAGATTCCAGCTCCTATAATTCACCCCTCCACTTT. This codes for CASSVSQDSSSYNSPLHF.

This chain links TRBV18 with TRBJ2-6; D is unclear. V gave up 3 bases and J gave up 0 bases, with 9 bases separating them. This CDR3 is 16 amino acids long. The germline CDR1 and CDR2 sequences are KGHSH and LQKENI. The CDR3 DNA is TGTGCCAGCTCACCTCTTGACACCTCTGGGGCCAACGTCCTGACTTTC. Translating gives CASSPLDTSGANVLTF.

This chain connects TRBV7-9 to TRBJ1-4, with 9 bases that match TRBD1. V lost 3 bases and J lost 3; bases outside the gene matches: 5. Germline assignment: CDR1 SEHNR and CDR2 FQNEAQ (reference sequence). This CDR3 region has 16 residues. The CDR3 region is CASSFTGGAPNEKLFF. CDR3 in DNA: TGTGCCAGCAGCTTTACAGGGGGCGCGCCTAATGAAAAACTGTTTTTT.

The V and J genes are TRBV7-9 and TRBJ1-5; D gene uncertain. With 4 bases removed from V and 6 bases from J, the gap between germline ends came to 7 bases. Germline V gene lookup returns CDR1 SEHNR and CDR2 FQNEAQ (reference sequence). The CDR3 totals 12 residues. CDR3 DNA: TGTGCCAGCAGCTCGGACTTTCAGCCCCAGCATTTT. Translating gives CASSSDFQPQHF.

The chain carries TRBV10-3 and TRBJ2-7; D is perhaps TRBD2 (6 bases). The CDR3 consists of 14 residues. Trimming stripped 6 bases from V and 1 base from J, with 13 bases between. In germline, CDR1 is ENHRY, CDR2 SYGVKD. Here the CDR3 DNA reads TGTGCCATCAGCCCCGGGGGAAGTTCCTACGAGCAGTACTTC. This sequence encodes CAISPGGSSYEQYF.

The rearrangement joins TRBV19 to TRBJ2-3; 8 positions agree with TRBD1. The CDR3 totals 15 residues. Unmatched junction bases numbered 7, after V lost 6 bases and J lost 2 bases. Germline CDR1 and CDR2: LNHDA and SQIVND (reference sequence). The CDR3 protein is CASRPWGQDTDTQYF. The CDR3 DNA sequence: TGTGCCAGTAGGCCCTGGGGACAGGACACAGATACGCAGTATTTT.

The V call is TRBV18, the J call TRBJ1-1; no reliable D call. With 5 bases removed from V and 6 bases from J, the gap between germline ends came to 13 bases. Looked up from germline, CDR1 is KGHSH and CDR2 is LQKENI. The CDR3 has 13 amino acids. The chain's CDR3 is CASSSEGRSEAFF. CDR3 coding DNA: TGTGCCAGCTCATCAGAGGGTAGATCTGAAGCTTTCTTT.

The chain couples TRBV9 to TRBJ1-1; a weak D match, TRBD1 (6 bases). CDR3 length: 13 residues. The V gene lost 2 bases and the J gene lost 6 bases, with 11 bases spanning the gap. CDR1 SGDLS and CDR2 YYNGEE come from the germline V gene. The CDR3 DNA follows: TGTGCCAGCAGCGTCCAGGGGATCGCTGAAGCTTTCTTT. Encoded protein: CASSVQGIAEAFF.

The V and J genes are TRBV27 and TRBJ2-1; the match to TRBD2 covers 11 bases. Germline CDR1 MNHEY, CDR2 SMNVEV (reference sequence). Trimming took 2 bases from V and 4 from J; bases not matched to a gene: 10. The CDR3 contains 18 residues. CDR3 DNA sequence: TGTGCCAGCAGTTTAGTTGGTCTAGCGGGAGGCTGGTACAATGAGCAGTTCTTC. Encoded protein: CASSLVGLAGGWYNEQFF.

The CDR3 DNA follows: TGCGCCAGCAGCTTGGGCGAGACTAGCGGGACCTACGAGCAGTACTTC. It translates to CASSLGETSGTYEQYF. The chain is built from TRBV5-1 and TRBJ2-7; TRBD2 matches 11 bases. This CDR3 is 16 amino acids long. Germline assignment: CDR1 SGHRS and CDR2 YFSETQ. V was pared by 0 bases and J by 2 bases, with 4 bases of the junction left unmatched.

The chain has TRBV19 and TRBJ1-1, with 7 bases fitting TRBD1. CDR1 and CDR2 from the germline V gene are LNHDA and SQIVND (reference sequence). V dropped 6 bases and J dropped 4; count of bases not matched to a gene: 20. This CDR3 comprises 18 residues. DNA for the CDR3: TGTGCCAGTAGGATTGGCCGAGTTTTAACAGGGGAAACCACTGAAGCTTTCTTT. Amino acid sequence: CASRIGRVLTGETTEAFF. The complete variable domain, with remaining parts taken from reference TRBV19 and TRBJ1-1, reads DGGITQSPKYLFRKEGQNVTLSCEQNLNHDAMYWYRQDPGQGLRLIYYSQIVNDFQKGDIAEGYSVSREKKESFPLTVTSAQKNPTAFYLCASRIGRVLTGETTEAFFGQGTRLTVV.

The rearrangement links TRBV18 to TRBJ1-2; perhaps TRBD1 as D (6 bases). This CDR3 region has 13 residues. The germline V and J ends were trimmed by 4 bases and 4 bases, with 10 bases remaining between them. Germline V gene data show CDR1 as KGHSH and CDR2 as LQKENI. DNA for the CDR3: TGTGCCAGCTCACTGACAGGAGCCTATGGCTACACCTTC. Its protein product is CASSLTGAYGYTF.

As for this clone: Additional DNA sequences in this sample encode the identical CDR3. V and J are TRBV5-4 and TRBJ1-1; possible D gene TRBD1, 6 bases. The CDR3 is 15 amino acids. Trimming left V 0 bases short and J 0 bases short, with 9 bases between. CDR1 is SGHNT and CDR2 is YYREEE in the germline V gene (reference sequence). The CDR3 protein is CASSLGGTLNTEAFF. As DNA, the CDR3 is TGTGCCAGCAGCTTGGGAGGGACATTGAACACTGAAGCTTTCTTT.

In regard to this clone: Other DNA sequences in this sample translate to the same CDR3. V and J are TRBV10-1 and TRBJ1-1; possibly TRBD1 for D (5 bases). V lost 3 bases and J lost 4, with 6 bases in between. This CDR3 comprises 12 residues. CDR1 and CDR2 (germline): WNHNN, SYGVQD (reference sequence). CDR3 sequence reads: CASSDRGTEAFF. In DNA form, the CDR3 reads TGCGCCAGCAGTGATAGGGGCACTGAAGCTTTCTTT.

The chain uses TRBV5-6 and TRBJ2-2; TRBD2 aligns across 10 bases. The CDR3 is made up of 16 amino acids. Losses at the gene ends were 2 bases for V and 2 bases for J; bases not matched to a gene: 3. Germline V gene data show CDR1 as SGHDT and CDR2 as YYEEEE. This CDR3 reads CASSFSGRRNTGELFF. The CDR3 nucleotides read TGTGCCAGCAGCTTTAGCGGGAGGCGTAACACCGGGGAGCTGTTTTTT.

The chain carries TRBV7-6 and TRBJ2-3; TRBD1 is a possible D gene (5 bases). The V end was cut by 0 bases, the J end by 6 bases, with 13 bases between. The V gene's germline CDR1 is SGHVS and CDR2 FNYEAQ. This CDR3 has 15 residues. The CDR3 DNA reads as TGTGCCAGCAGCTTAGCGCAAAGTAGGGGCGATACGCAGTATTTT. This translates into CASSLAQSRGDTQYF.

The chain joins TRBV7-6 to TRBJ2-1, with TRBD2 matching 10 bases. Germline CDR1 and CDR2: SGHVS and FNYEAQ. V was clipped by 5 bases and J by 2 bases; unmatched bases: 3. The CDR3 has 15 amino acids. The CDR3 here is CASSISGRPYNEQFF. The CDR3 DNA reads as TGTGCCAGCAGCATTAGCGGGAGGCCCTACAATGAGCAGTTCTTC.

The rearrangement links TRBV5-1 to TRBJ1-4; D gene ambiguous. This CDR3 comprises 16 residues. The germline V gene has CDR1 SGHRS and CDR2 YFSETQ. Trimming removed 0 bases from V and 0 bases from J, with 9 bases in between. The CDR3 reads CASSLAVRATNEKLFF. DNA for the CDR3: TGCGCCAGCAGCTTGGCAGTCCGTGCAACTAATGAAAAACTGTTTTTT. Variable domain in full (rest from reference TRBV5-1 and TRBJ1-4): KAGVTQTPRYLIKTRGQQVTLSCSPISGHRSVSWYQQTPGQGLQFLFEYFSETQRNKGNFPGRFSGRQFSNSRSEMNVSTLELGDSALYLCASSLAVRATNEKLFFGSGTQLSVL.

The J gene is TRBJ2-1, the V gene TRBV7-2; D not certain. V dropped 1 base and J dropped 7 bases, with 11 bases sitting between them. The CDR3 runs 14 residues. Germline V lookup: CDR1 SGHTA, CDR2 FQGNSA. CDR3 loop: CASSLVEFRNEQFF. In nucleotides, the CDR3 is TGTGCCAGCAGCTTAGTGGAGTTTCGGAATGAGCAGTTCTTC.

The rearrangement links TRBV15 to TRBJ1-2, with D perhaps TRBD1 (5 bases). CDR3 length: 13 residues. The V and J ends lost 0 bases and 4 bases respectively, with 6 bases between them. The germline gives CDR1 LNHNV, CDR2 YYDKDF (reference sequence). CDR3 in amino acids: CATSRERGYGYTF. For the CDR3, the DNA is TGTGCCACCAGCAGAGAAAGGGGCTATGGCTACACCTTC.

V usage is TRBV2 and J usage is TRBJ1-1; D remains unclear. The CDR3 contains 13 residues. V shed 4 bases and J shed 8 bases, with 14 bases lying between them. Germline lookup yields CDR1 SNHLY and CDR2 FYNNEI. CDR3 nucleotides: TGTGCCAGCAGTGCCGACACCGGAGGCGAAGCTTTCTTT. Protein product: CASSADTGGEAFF. Using reference TRBV2 and TRBJ1-1 for the parts outside the CDR3, the full variable domain is EPEVTQTPSHQVTQMGQEVILRCVPISNHLYFYWYRQILGQKVEFLVSFYNNEISEKSEIFDDQFSVERPDGSNFTLKIRSTKLEDSAMYFCASSADTGGEAFFGQGTRLTVV.

The chain uses TRBV6-6 and TRBJ1-5, with a possible D match to TRBD1 (5 bases). This CDR3 has 15 residues. V was trimmed by 3 bases and J by 1 base, leaving 10 bases between them. Germline V gene data show CDR1 as MNHNY and CDR2 as SVGAGI (reference sequence). CDR3 nucleotide sequence: TGTGCCAGCAGTTATGGGGGAGGAAGCAATCAGCCCCAGCATTTT. Protein: CASSYGGGSNQPQHF.

V and J are TRBV11-2 and TRBJ1-5; 10 nucleotides agree with TRBD1. Unmatched junction bases numbered 8, after V lost 5 bases and J lost 7 bases. CDR3 size: 15 residues. Germline V lookup: CDR1 SGHAT, CDR2 FQNNGV. CDR3 region: CASSRDRGGGQPQHF. CDR3 nucleotide sequence: TGTGCCAGCAGCCGGGACAGGGGAGGAGGGCAGCCCCAGCATTTT.

The chain links TRBV6-5 to TRBJ2-5; perhaps TRBD2 as D (5 bases). Germline V gene data show CDR1 as MNHEY and CDR2 as SVGAGI. This CDR3 is built from 15 residues. V was pared by 0 bases and J by 4 bases, with 12 bases between. CDR3 bases: TGTGCCAGCAGTTACTCTGGGCTAGCCCCAGAGACCCAGTACTTC. This codes for CASSYSGLAPETQYF.

The V call is TRBV6-5, the J call TRBJ1-2; no reliable D call. This CDR3 spans 15 amino acids. Germline lookup yields CDR1 MNHEY and CDR2 SVGAGI. Trimming took 0 bases from V and 0 from J, leaving 8 bases between them. The DNA for the CDR3 is TGTGCCAGCAGTTACTCTCAGTTCTCTAACTATGGCTACACCTTC. Translating gives CASSYSQFSNYGYTF.

This chain connects TRBV27 to TRBJ2-7; D is unresolved. CDR1 MNHEY and CDR2 SMNVEV come from the germline V gene (reference sequence). V lost 8 bases to trimming and J lost 6 bases, with 14 bases between them. The length of the CDR3 is 12 residues. DNA for the CDR3: TGTGCCAGCTGCCATTACCCGGGCGAGCAGTACTTC. Amino acid sequence: CASCHYPGEQYF.

This chain links TRBV4-1 with TRBJ1-1; D may be TRBD1 (5 bases). This CDR3 comprises 14 residues. Trimming removed 3 bases from V and 2 bases from J, with 10 bases in between. Per the germline V gene, CDR1 is MGHRA and CDR2 is YSYEKL. The CDR3 loop reads CASSQRQTNTEAFF. DNA for the CDR3: TGCGCCAGCAGCCAGCGACAGACAAACACTGAAGCTTTCTTT.